This T cell receptor (beta chain) was identified in a study of blood T cell repertoires in COVID-19 (dated by TCRdb to about 2020). Context from the whole study: The collaborator samples originated in the United States, Italy and Spain and spanned the acute and convalescent phases of COVID-19. A freely available public database, intended as a resource for researchers studying the immune response to SARS-CoV-2, is where the repertoires were released. Subjects who had been exposed to COVID-19, were actively infected with it, or had recovered from it provided the deeply sampled blood TCRbeta repertoires that made up the dataset. The prospective study material was composed of cDNA or gDNA derived from T cells, B-cell-depleted T cells, or PBMCs. The sample metadata nearly always contained a de-identified subject ID, COVID-19 status, age in years and sex. The samples were drawn from the first 160 participants of the ongoing ImmuneRACE study and from more than 1,000 subjects provided by 6 global collaborators. Where available, HLA class I and class II types were obtained from metadata supplied by the sample provider rather than from assay-based typing. The research as a whole found: The quantity of clinical and demographic metadata differed by source and by participant and was supplied without curation.

Based on the germline V gene (reference sequence), the CDR1 and CDR2 sequences are LGHDT and YNNKEL. CDR3 length: 15 amino acids, cysteine to phenylalanine. Only CDR3 DNA is held: 45 bases, read in frame from base 1. At the junction V is shortened by 1 base and J by 2 bases; bases outside the gene matches: 2. The table lists this clone with a count of one. The antigen this receptor binds is unknown. No base-level quality is on record; no much larger clone is a single base apart. TCRbeta CDR3 regions were amplified from genomic DNA using the immunoSEQ Assay, a bias-controlled multiplex PCR. Per the authors' processing: Nucleated cell counts per sample were estimated from amplification of reference gene primers within the assay. To quantify the absolute abundance of each unique TCRbeta CDR3 rearrangement, sequence reads were collapsed and filtered. For each sample, productive Simpson clonality was calculated as the square root of Simpson's diversity index across productive rearrangements. TCRdb re-hosts the immuneACCESS table, in-frame sequences only. Its copies lack some clones; in the studies checked, an unresolved V gene accounts for under half of them, and the cause for the rest is not known. V and J calls and clone size are those listed in that table; D and trimming were worked out from the DNA. The sample has 35,000 to 50,000 clones on record, about 91% of them singletons. The top ten constitute over 3.5% of the sample.

The collaborating institutions used their own protocols to collect whole blood in K2EDTA tubes. For TCRbeta analysis, collaborators shipped samples as frozen whole blood, isolated PBMCs, or DNA extracted from either of those sample types. The V and J genes are TRBV3-1 (or the pseudogene TRBV3-2) and TRBJ2-3; 8 nucleotides in the junction match TRBD2. This clonotype was obtained from a human donor in a cohort sampled during active COVID-19. The source material was peripheral blood. In nucleotides, the sequence is TGTGCCAGCAGCCAAGTAGCGGGGCACACAGATACGCAGTATTTT. It encodes CASSQVAGHTDTQYF.